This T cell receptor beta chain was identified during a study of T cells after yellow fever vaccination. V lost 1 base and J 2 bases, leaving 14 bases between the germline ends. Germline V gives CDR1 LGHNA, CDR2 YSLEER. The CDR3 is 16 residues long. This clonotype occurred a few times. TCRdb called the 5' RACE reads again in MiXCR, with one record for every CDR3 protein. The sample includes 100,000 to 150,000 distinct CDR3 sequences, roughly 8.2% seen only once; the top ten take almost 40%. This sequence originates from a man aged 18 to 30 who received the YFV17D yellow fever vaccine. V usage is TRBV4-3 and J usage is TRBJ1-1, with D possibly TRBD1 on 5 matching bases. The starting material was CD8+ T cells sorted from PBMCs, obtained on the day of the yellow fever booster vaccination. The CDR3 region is CASSQGAGLSNTEAFF. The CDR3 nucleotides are TGCGCCAGCAGCCAAGGGGCAGGGCTCAGCAACACTGAAGCTTTCTTT.